This T cell receptor (beta chain) was documented in a study of blood T cell repertoires in COVID-19. Study background: Sample material is recorded as cDNA or gDNA derived from T cells, B-cell-depleted T cells, or PBMCs.

Repertoires were generated with immunoSEQ multiplex PCR, while TCRdb's copy carries only in-frame clones and drops some. The profile shows around 130,000 clones, about four fifths of them singletons. Between the trimmed V and J ends, which lost 1 base and 0 bases, there was a span of 10 bases. Per the germline V gene, CDR1 is MGHRA and CDR2 is YSYEKL. The CDR3 runs to 16 residues. The sample comprised peripheral blood. The chain employs TRBV4-1 and TRBJ1-5; unclear D gene. This receptor was taken from a man older than 75 with acute or convalescent COVID-19. CDR3 residues: CASSQGIGDSNQPQHF. The CDR3 region has the DNA TGCGCCAGCAGCCAAGGTATCGGAGATAGCAATCAGCCCCAGCATTTT.